Listed here are 27 T cell receptor beta chains from one sample, sequenced in a study of shared clonotypes between healthy human individuals. Data came from immunoSEQ multiplex PCR; TCRdb stores just in-frame clones and leaves some out. In the table there are 2 million to 3 million clones, 93% of which are singletons. The material sequenced was naive CD4+ T cells from PBMCs. Subset denoted: CD45RA+ positively selected. The receptors originated from a man aged 18-30 years in good health. Some clones in this sample may be carry-over from other donors' samples.

This clone appeared a single time. As the CDR3 is not closed by the conserved phenylalanine or tryptophan, this likely results from a read error. The limits of the CDR3 on the DNA are not certain, so only TCRdb's listed CDR3 is given. The chain carries TRBV6-5 and TRBJ1-1. CDR1 and CDR2 from the germline V gene are MNHEY and SVGAGI. Counting both end residues, the CDR3 totals 14 amino acids. The CDR3 reads CASSPRDGYTEASL.

The V and J genes are TRBV7-8 and TRBJ2-3, with 7 bases aligning to TRBD1. The CDR3 contains 14 residues. The junction had 8 bases not matched to a gene; V was cut back by 5 bases and J by 6 bases. Germline lookup yields CDR1 SGHVS and CDR2 FQNEAQ. CDR3 in DNA: TGTGCCAGCAGCCCAGGGGGAGATCTCGATACGCAGTATTTT. Encoded protein: CASSPGGDLDTQYF.

The genes are TRBV28 and TRBJ2-1; D gene uncertain. Germline CDR1 reads MDHEN; CDR2 reads SYDVKM. Trimming cost V 2 bases and J 0 bases, with 14 bases left between them. The CDR3 length is 17 residues. The CDR3: CASSLTALGSSYNEQFF. The CDR3 DNA reads as TGTGCCAGCAGTTTAACTGCCTTAGGCAGCTCCTACAATGAGCAGTTCTTC.

V gene TRBV21-1 combines with J gene TRBJ2-5; the table's D call, TRBD1, has no DNA check behind it. TRBV21-1 is labeled a pseudogene. This CDR3 has 16 amino acids. This chain's CDR3 is CASSKEDRRRTETQYF. DNA for the CDR3: TGTGCCAGCAGCAAAGAGGACAGACGACGTACGGAGACCCAGTACTTC.

The chain is built from TRBV15 and TRBJ1-5; D is ambiguous. The V gene's germline CDR1 is LNHNV and CDR2 YYDKDF (reference sequence). Trimming removed 0 bases at V and 0 bases at J, with 12 bases between. The CDR3 is 17 amino acids. The CDR3 DNA reads as TGTGCCACCAGCAGAGAAAGGGTTTGGGATAGCAATCAGCCCCAGCATTTT. Amino acids: CATSRERVWDSNQPQHF.

V and J are TRBV5-1 and TRBJ2-5; D gene ambiguous. Trimming stripped 5 bases from V and 2 bases from J, with 7 bases between. The CDR3 totals 12 residues. The germline V gene encodes CDR1 SGHRS and CDR2 YFSETQ. The CDR3: CASRETQETQYF. The CDR3 DNA reads TGCGCCAGCAGGGAGACTCAAGAGACCCAGTACTTC.

The chain uses TRBV15 and TRBJ2-7; D perhaps matches TRBD1 (6 bases). V gave up 3 bases and J gave up 2 bases, with 14 bases separating them. The CDR3 is made up of 15 amino acids. The germline CDR1 and CDR2 sequences are LNHNV and YYDKDF (reference sequence). For the CDR3, the DNA is TGTGCCACCAGCAGCTCCCGGGACATTACCTACGAGCAGTACTTC. Residues: CATSSSRDITYEQYF.

This clone was found a few times. The gene calls are TRBV7-9 and TRBJ2-2, with D possibly being TRBD1 (6 bases). The CDR3 covers 16 residues. V was pared by 5 bases and J by 3 bases, with 16 bases between. Germline lookup yields CDR1 SEHNR and CDR2 FQNEAQ (reference sequence). The DNA for the CDR3 is TGTGCCAGCAGCGTACAGGGTTTGAGGCACACCGGGGAGCTGTTTTTT. It codes for CASSVQGLRHTGELFF.

The chain has TRBV15 and TRBJ2-7, with 7 bases matching TRBD2. Germline lookup yields CDR1 LNHNV and CDR2 YYDKDF (reference sequence). With 6 bases clipped from V and 3 bases from J, the junction kept 8 bases outside the gene matches. The CDR3 is 14 amino acids. CDR3 sequence reads: CATSKGRAGYEQYF. The CDR3 DNA follows: TGTGCCACCAGTAAGGGGAGGGCTGGCTACGAGCAGTACTTC.

This chain connects TRBV10-3 to TRBJ2-2; a possible D gene is TRBD2 (5 bases). Trimming pared 8 bases from V and 2 bases from J, leaving 9 bases between. Germline V gene sequence: CDR1 ENHRY, CDR2 SYGVKD. The CDR3 spans 13 residues. The CDR3 sequence is CAIASTNTGELFF. The CDR3 DNA sequence: TGTGCCATCGCTAGCACAAACACCGGGGAGCTGTTTTTT.

V is TRBV2 and J is TRBJ1-2; D uncertain. Germline V gives CDR1 SNHLY, CDR2 FYNNEI. V dropped 6 bases and J dropped 5 bases, with 7 bases sitting between them. This CDR3 has 11 amino acids. The DNA for the CDR3 is TGTGCCAGCAGAGTGGAATATGGCTACACCTTC. Translated: CASRVEYGYTF.

The CDR3 DNA is TGTGCCAGCAGCTTGGGGACGGAGGGACTGTTTTTT. This sequence encodes CASSLGTEGLFF. The rearrangement joins TRBV7-9 to TRBJ2-2, with D maybe TRBD2 (6 bases). Trimming removed 3 bases from V and 14 bases from J, with 13 bases in between. This CDR3 has 12 amino acids. Germline CDR1 is SEHNR and CDR2 is FQNEAQ (reference sequence).

This rearrangement joins TRBV5-6 to TRBJ2-2; D ambiguous. This CDR3 is 16 amino acids long. Per germline, CDR1 SGHDT and CDR2 YYEEEE. Trimming removed 1 base at V and 7 bases at J, with 17 bases between. The CDR3 sequence is CASSLYPGRMVGELFF. The CDR3 nucleotides read TGTGCCAGCAGCTTGTATCCGGGCAGGATGGTCGGGGAGCTGTTTTTT.

Comments on this clone: Other nucleotide sequences from this sample produce the same CDR3. The V call is TRBV18, the J call TRBJ1-1, with a tentative D call TRBD1 (6 bases). Looked up from germline, CDR1 is KGHSH and CDR2 is LQKENI. V was cut by 3 bases and J by 1 base, with 12 bases left in between. The CDR3 length is 15 residues. Here the CDR3 DNA reads TGTGCCAGCTCACCCACGACAGGCGGGAACACTGAAGCTTTCTTT. Protein sequence: CASSPTTGGNTEAFF.

The rearrangement uses TRBV9 and TRBJ2-1, with D tentatively TRBD1 (6 bases). Germline V lookup: CDR1 SGDLS, CDR2 YYNGEE. Trimming took off 4 bases at V and 4 bases at J, with 18 bases between the two ends. The CDR3 sequence is 16 residues long. This CDR3 is CASSTLGTLQYNEQFF. As DNA, the CDR3 is TGTGCCAGCAGCACCCTCGGGACACTACAATACAATGAGCAGTTCTTC.

The chain has TRBV7-3 and TRBJ1-3; TRBD1 agrees at 9 bases. The germline gives CDR1 SGHTA, CDR2 FQGTGA. With V trimmed by 3 bases and J by 4 bases, 4 bases remained unmatched. The CDR3 totals 15 residues. The CDR3 DNA sequence: TGTGCCAGCAGCTTCACAGGGGGCCAAGGAAACACCATATATTTT. Amino acids: CASSFTGGQGNTIYF.

This clone has just one count. The CDR3 region is CASRYGPSTDTQYF. CDR3 bases: TGTGCCAGCCGGTACGGACCTAGCACAGATACGCAGTATTTT. V and J are TRBV6-1 and TRBJ2-3; D not certain. Germline CDR1 MNHNS, CDR2 SASEGT. The CDR3 runs 14 residues. The V end was cut by 8 bases, the J end by 0 bases, with 12 bases between.

This chain uses TRBV5-5 with TRBJ2-2; 10 bases match TRBD2. The trim removed 4 bases at V and 3 bases at J, leaving 6 bases unmatched. This CDR3 has 16 amino acids. From germline, CDR1 is SGHKS and CDR2 YYEKEE (reference sequence). In DNA, the CDR3 is TGTGCCAGCAGCAAGGGACTAGCGTTATACACCGGGGAGCTGTTTTTT. Protein product: CASSKGLALYTGELFF. The entire variable domain, with the rest obtained from reference TRBV5-5 and TRBJ2-2, is as follows: DAGVTQSPTHLIKTRGQQVTLRCSPISGHKSVSWYQQVLGQGPQFIFQYYEKEERGRGNFPDRFSARQFPNYSSELNVNALLLGDSALYLCASSKGLALYTGELFFGEGSRLTVL.

The J gene is TRBJ2-1, the V gene TRBV9; D is unclear. CDR1 is SGDLS and CDR2 is YYNGEE in the germline V gene. V dropped 0 bases and J dropped 7 bases, with 14 bases sitting between them. The CDR3 runs to 15 residues. CDR3 DNA sequence: TGTGCCAGCAGCGTAGGGGTAGCCCAAGGGAATGAGCAGTTCTTC. Its translation is CASSVGVAQGNEQFF.

The chain combines TRBV27 with TRBJ1-1; TRBD1 is a possible D gene (5 bases). The CDR3 has 16 amino acids. The V end was cut by 1 base, the J end by 4 bases, with 16 bases between. Germline V CDR1 and CDR2: MNHEY, SMNVEV (reference sequence). The CDR3 protein is CASSLYGGGLGTEAFF. In DNA, the CDR3 is TGTGCCAGCAGTTTATACGGGGGGGGATTGGGCACTGAAGCTTTCTTT.

This clone was recorded only once. The rearrangement links TRBV10-3 to TRBJ1-1, with TRBD1 as a possible D gene (5 bases). V was pared by 4 bases and J by 6 bases, with 15 bases between. From germline, CDR1 is ENHRY and CDR2 SYGVKD. This CDR3 contains 14 residues. CDR3 sequence reads: CAISVGQGTAEAFF. CDR3 sequence (DNA): TGTGCCATCAGTGTTGGGCAGGGAACAGCTGAAGCTTTCTTT.

The chain recombines TRBV20-1 with TRBJ2-1; perhaps TRBD2 as D (6 bases). CDR1 DFQATT and CDR2 SNEGSKA come from the germline V gene (reference sequence). The CDR3 runs to 11 residues. Trimming took off 3 bases at V and 9 bases at J, with 9 bases between the two ends. CDR3 amino acids: CSASSSGEQFF. In nucleotides, the CDR3 is TGCAGTGCTAGTAGTAGCGGTGAGCAGTTCTTC.

The chain uses TRBV7-9 and TRBJ2-4; D unresolved. The V gene lost 3 bases and the J gene lost 5 bases, with 17 bases spanning the gap. The germline gives CDR1 SEHNR, CDR2 FQNEAQ (reference sequence). This CDR3 has 16 amino acids. This chain's CDR3 is CASSLSNWAGQNIQYF. Written as DNA, the CDR3 is TGTGCCAGCAGCTTGAGTAATTGGGCTGGGCAAAACATTCAGTACTTC.

V usage is TRBV5-1 and J usage is TRBJ1-2; TRBD1 aligns across 10 bases. V shed 2 bases, J shed 8 bases, and the junction held 6 bases outside the gene matches. This CDR3 spans 14 amino acids. The germline V gene has CDR1 SGHRS and CDR2 YFSETQ. CDR3 residues: CASSFRGQGDGYTF. In DNA form, the CDR3 reads TGCGCCAGCAGCTTCCGAGGACAGGGGGACGGCTACACCTTC.

This chain links TRBV5-5 with TRBJ2-7; TRBD1 or TRBD2 may be the D gene (5 bases each). V was clipped by 3 bases and J by 6 bases, with 16 bases between them. This CDR3 region has 14 residues. CDR1 SGHKS and CDR2 YYEKEE come from the germline V gene (reference sequence). The CDR3: CASSSGPRTGEQYF. The CDR3 DNA reads TGTGCCAGCAGCTCGGGACCGAGGACGGGCGAGCAGTACTTC.

The V gene is TRBV7-9, the J gene TRBJ1-2; a possible D gene is TRBD1 (5 bases). The V and J ends lost 1 base and 3 bases respectively, with 15 bases between them. The germline V gene encodes CDR1 SEHNR and CDR2 FQNEAQ (reference sequence). The CDR3 is 16 residues long. CDR3 residues: CASSLGRWQGDYGYTF. CDR3 nucleotides: TGTGCCAGCAGCTTAGGGAGGTGGCAGGGCGACTATGGCTACACCTTC.

V is TRBV20-1 and J is TRBJ2-5; D possibly corresponds to TRBD2 (5 bases). This CDR3 has 11 amino acids. V was clipped by 4 bases and J by 11 bases, with 14 bases between them. Germline CDR1 DFQATT, CDR2 SNEGSKA (reference sequence). CDR3 residues: CSATRRAEQYF. The DNA of the CDR3 is TGCAGTGCTACTAGGCGGGCTGAGCAGTACTTC.